The rows below give T cell receptor beta chains drawn from one sample of a study of shared clonotypes between healthy human individuals. Only in-frame clones appear in the TCRdb table, and some are missing; sequencing was by immunoSEQ multiplex PCR. This sample carries about 2.1 million clones, about 93% of them seen once, and the ten largest clones take about 1.7%. The source material was naive CD8+ T cells from PBMCs. The receptors stem from a man younger than 35 in good health. Some clones in this sample may be carry-over from other donors' samples. The CDR3 runs from the conserved cysteine through the conserved F or W. A D gene is named only where the DNA matches it firmly. The size field is filled for only some rows; it gives once, few, many or a size class.

d_gene: -; v_gene: TRBV29-1; j_gene: TRBJ1-1; abundance: -; CDR3nt: TGCAGCGTTGACTTAACAGGAACAGAAGAAGCTTTCTTT; CDR3aa: CSVDLTGTEEAFF
d_gene: TRBD2; v_gene: TRBV6-4; j_gene: TRBJ2-5; abundance: -; CDR3nt: TGTGCCAGCAGCAACGGGGCCATAAGGGCGGGAGGGGAGACCCAGTACTTC; CDR3aa: CASSNGAIRAGGETQYF
d_gene: TRBD1; v_gene: TRBV27; j_gene: TRBJ2-7; abundance: -; CDR3nt: TGTGCCAGCAGTTTCTTGGGACAGTACGCCTACGAGCAGTACTTC; CDR3aa: CASSFLGQYAYEQYF
d_gene: TRBD1; v_gene: TRBV29-1; j_gene: TRBJ2-1; abundance: -; CDR3nt: TGCAGCGTTGTGGGGACAGCGAAGAATGAGCAGTTCTTC; CDR3aa: CSVVGTAKNEQFF
d_gene: -; v_gene: TRBV19; j_gene: TRBJ2-2; abundance: -; CDR3nt: TGTGCCAGTAGTATAACCCCGAACACCGGGGAGCTGTTTTTT; CDR3aa: CASSITPNTGELFF
d_gene: -; v_gene: TRBV7-9; j_gene: TRBJ1-1; abundance: few; CDR3nt: TGTGCCACTCGATTGAACACTGAAGCTTTCTTT; CDR3aa: CATRLNTEAFF
d_gene: TRBD2; v_gene: TRBV7-2; j_gene: TRBJ2-7; abundance: -; CDR3nt: TGTGCCAGCAGCCCTTTGGGGGGGACCTACGAGCAGTACTTC; CDR3aa: CASSPLGGTYEQYF
d_gene: -; v_gene: TRBV4-1; j_gene: TRBJ1-1; abundance: -; CDR3nt: TGCGCCAGCAGCCAAGAACCGACAGTCCATCGGGGAGCTTTCTTT; CDR3aa: CASSQEPTVHRGAFF
d_gene: -; v_gene: TRBV9; j_gene: TRBJ1-1; abundance: -; CDR3nt: TGTGCCAGCAGCGGAGGGCGGGGGACTGAAGCTTTCTTT; CDR3aa: CASSGGRGTEAFF
d_gene: TRBD1; v_gene: TRBV7-6; j_gene: TRBJ2-1; abundance: -; CDR3nt: TGTGCCAGCAGCGACCGGGACAGATCCTACAATGAGCAGTTCTTC; CDR3aa: CASSDRDRSYNEQFF
d_gene: -; v_gene: TRBV27; j_gene: TRBJ1-2; abundance: -; CDR3nt: TGTGCCAGCTCCCCCAACCTCTACAGCTATGGCTACACCTTC; CDR3aa: CASSPNLYSYGYTF
d_gene: -; v_gene: TRBV2; j_gene: TRBJ2-7; abundance: -; CDR3nt: TGTGCCAGCAGAGACGACTTTCACGAGCAGTACTTC; CDR3aa: CASRDDFHEQYF
d_gene: -; v_gene: TRBV10-1; j_gene: TRBJ1-5; abundance: -; CDR3nt: TGCGCCAGCCCTAACCTGCGGAAAAAACGGCCCCAGCATTTT; CDR3aa: CASPNLRKKRPQHF
d_gene: -; v_gene: TRBV28; j_gene: TRBJ1-5; abundance: -; CDR3nt: TGTGCCAGCAGTCCCTGGACGGGGAATCAGCCCCAGCATTTT; CDR3aa: CASSPWTGNQPQHF
d_gene: -; v_gene: TRBV19; j_gene: TRBJ2-1; abundance: -; CDR3nt: TGTGCCAGTAGTATTCAGGGGTACAATGAGCAGTTCTTC; CDR3aa: CASSIQGYNEQFF
d_gene: TRBD1; v_gene: TRBV9; j_gene: TRBJ2-7; abundance: -; CDR3nt: TGTGCCAGCAGCGTCCGGGACAGATCCTACGAGCAGTACTTC; CDR3aa: CASSVRDRSYEQYF
d_gene: -; v_gene: TRBV27; j_gene: TRBJ2-1; abundance: -; CDR3nt: TGTGCCAGCAGTTTATCGCGGACTCATGAGCAGTTCTTC; CDR3aa: CASSLSRTHEQFF
d_gene: -; v_gene: TRBV15; j_gene: TRBJ1-6; abundance: -; CDR3nt: TGTGCCACCAGCAGAGATTTGGGCCGACCCCGCCACTTT; CDR3aa: CATSRDLGRPRHF
d_gene: TRBD1; v_gene: TRBV25-1; j_gene: TRBJ2-1; abundance: -; CDR3nt: TGTGCCAGCAGTGGCCGGGACAGGGCTTCTCATACTGGGAATGAGCAGTTCTTC; CDR3aa: CASSGRDRASHTGNEQFF
d_gene: TRBD2; v_gene: TRBV2; j_gene: TRBJ2-5; abundance: -; CDR3nt: TGTGCCAGCGTCCGTTCAGCGGGAGACCGAGAGACCCAGTACTTC; CDR3aa: CASVRSAGDRETQYF